Listed here are 4 T cell receptor beta chains from one sample, sequenced in a study of neoadjuvant nivolumab and ipilimumab in lung cancer. Repertoires were generated with immunoSEQ multiplex PCR, while TCRdb's copy carries only in-frame clones and drops some. Seen here are some 29,000 clones, 83% observed once, and the top ten hold 5% to 6%. The source material was tumor tissue, sampled after neoadjuvant nivolumab, alone or with ipilimumab, at or shortly before surgery. Receptors were obtained from an adult with non-small cell lung cancer.

The V gene is TRBV7-6, the J gene TRBJ2-1; TRBD2 aligns across 8 bases. The CDR3 is 18 residues long. Trimming removed 2 bases from V and 5 bases from J; junction bases left unmatched: 14. CDR1 SGHVS and CDR2 FNYEAQ come from the germline V gene. DNA for the CDR3: TGTGCCAGCAGCTTAAGGAGCGGGAGATATTCGGGGGACAATGAGCAGTTCTTC. Amino acids: CASSLRSGRYSGDNEQFF.

The chain carries TRBV30 and TRBJ1-1; TRBD1 might be the D (5 bases). Germline assignment: CDR1 GTSNPN and CDR2 SVGIG (reference sequence). Trimming removed 0 bases at V and 0 bases at J, with 11 bases between. The CDR3 length is 15 residues. The CDR3: CAWSVRGAMNTEAFF. Here the CDR3 DNA reads TGTGCCTGGAGTGTTAGGGGAGCGATGAACACTGAAGCTTTCTTT.

The gene calls are TRBV18 and TRBJ2-1, with 13 bases identical to TRBD2. Losses at the gene ends were 4 bases for V and 7 bases for J; bases not matched to a gene: 7. CDR3 length equals 16 residues. CDR1 is KGHSH, CDR2 LQKENI, per germline. CDR3 region: CASSRPGLAGKNEQFF. The CDR3 DNA reads TGTGCCAGCTCACGACCGGGACTAGCGGGAAAAAATGAGCAGTTCTTC.

The chain joins TRBV7-2 to TRBJ1-5; no reliable D call. Trimming left V 1 base short and J 7 bases short, with 8 bases between. Germline CDR1 is SGHTA and CDR2 is FQGNSA. The CDR3 totals 13 residues. CDR3 amino acids: CASSLGGEQPQHF. In DNA form, the CDR3 reads TGTGCCAGCAGCTTAGGGGGAGAACAGCCCCAGCATTTT.